Detailed here is one TCR beta chain. Its matching antigen is unknown. RNA, at about 0.45 to 1 ug, was reverse transcribed with random hexamers. The method of amplification for TCR beta CDR3 was immunoSEQ multiplex PCR, covering 54 Vbeta and 13 Jbeta. TCRdb re-analysed the immunoSEQ multiplex PCR reads in MiXCR, keeping a single row per CDR3 protein. The repertoire has about 150,000 distinct CDR3 sequences, approximately 95% of them found once; the top ten carry around 0.09%. Sequencing targeted TCR beta in blood CD8+ and CD4+ T cells. The multiple sclerosis controls were treatment-naive patients affected by stable or active relapsing-remitting disease. These data originate in a study of CD8 T cells in Susac syndrome. Notes on the study in general: By the study's own acknowledgment, its TCR sequencing and HLA analysis included relatively few individuals.

Deletions cut 2 bases from V and 6 bases from J, with 13 bases between. CDR1 and CDR2 from the germline V gene are SNHLY and FYNNEI. This CDR3 is built from 14 residues. The source material was CD4+ T cells from PBMCs. The chain links TRBV2 to TRBJ1-1; a possible D gene is TRBD1 (6 bases). This sequence originates from a human donor with multiple sclerosis. The CDR3 DNA is TGTGCCAGCAGTGAACTTACAGGGAGCCCTGAAGCTTTCTTT. Its translation is CASSELTGSPEAFF. Filled out from reference TRBV2 and TRBJ1-1, the complete variable domain reads EPEVTQTPSHQVTQMGQEVILRCVPISNHLYFYWYRQILGQKVEFLVSFYNNEISEKSEIFDDQFSVERPDGSNFTLKIRSTKLEDSAMYFCASSELTGSPEAFFGQGTRLTVV.